The clone carrying this TCR beta chain was picked up many times. The entry originates in a study of early T cells in non-severe SARS-CoV-2 infection. Trimming took 6 bases from V and 4 from J, leaving 9 bases between them. Germline V gives CDR1 WSHSY, CDR2 SAAADI. The CDR3 has 12 amino acids. Via MiXCR, TCRdb re-called the 5' RACE reads, giving one row per CDR3 protein. The data hold more than 45,000 distinct CDR3 sequences, with around 5.6% observed a single time. This clonotype was obtained from an adult who was a healthcare worker with PCR-confirmed SARS-CoV-2 infection or an uninfected control (not recorded which). The sample was whole blood. The V and J genes are TRBV10-2 and TRBJ1-2; D gene unclear. This CDR3 reads CASRSEPYGYTF. The CDR3 DNA is TGCGCCAGCAGAAGTGAGCCCTATGGCTACACCTTC.